This TCR beta chain was captured by sequencing in a study of cytomegalovirus exposure and HLA in healthy donors. Study at large: When fewer than 500 donors were genotyped, just over 80% of them were found to fall in the Caucasian-associated ancestry cluster.

Findings and limits, study-wide: At a 0.05 false discovery rate, a later analysis found over 15,000 TCR beta sequences to be associated with HLA alleles.

A multiplex PCR was run with 60 Vbeta primers and 13 Jbeta primers. The protocol was immunoSEQ multiplex PCR, while the TCRdb copy is restricted to in-frame clones and leaves out a portion. The repertoire has around 130,000 clones, roughly three quarters of them found once; the top ten carry less than 2%. CDR3 length: 14 amino acids. CDR1 and CDR2 (germline): SGHRS, YFSETQ. V lost 4 bases to trimming and J lost 2 bases; unmatched junction nucleotides: 5. Worth noting for this clone: What it recognizes is unknown.

This sequence joins TRBV5-1 and TRBJ1-1; 7 bases map to TRBD1. The sequencing sample was made of PBMCs. This TCR came from a woman aged 40 to 50 in good health and CMV-seronegative. CDR3 sequence reads: CASSGGQYNTEAFF. CDR3 in DNA: TGCGCCAGCAGCGGGGGACAGTACAACACTGAAGCTTTCTTT.